The present TCR beta chain was sequenced within a study of blood T cell repertoires in COVID-19. Profiled with immunoSEQ multiplex PCR; TCRdb holds only in-frame clones, not every one. Counted here are 150,000 to 200,000 clones, roughly nine tenths occurring once; the ten biggest clones make up about 0.98%. The junction had 6 bases not matched to a gene; V was cut back by 8 bases and J by 6 bases. The CDR3 extends over 13 amino acids. The germline V gene encodes CDR1 SNHLY and CDR2 FYNNEI. J is TRBJ1-1 and V is TRBV2; the match to TRBD1 covers 10 bases. The sample consisted of peripheral blood. The receptor comes from a man aged 18 to 30 with acute or convalescent COVID-19. The DNA of the CDR3 is TGTGCCAGCGACCGGGGACAGGGGTCTGAAGCTTTCTTT. Its translation is CASDRGQGSEAFF.